This T cell receptor (beta chain) originates from a study of shared clonotypes between healthy human individuals. CD45RO negativity and positive selection for CCR7 defined naive CD8 cells, a population that excluded terminally differentiated effector memory CD45RA+ cells. As concerns this clone: What it binds is unknown.

General observations from the study: Compared with clonotypes that all four donors shared, non-shared clonotypes had lower generation probabilities. A few donors shared approximately 5% of their naive CD4 clonotypes.

Sequencing used immunoSEQ multiplex PCR; TCRdb keeps in-frame clones, though not all of them. The data contain more than 2 million clones, around 93% of them singletons. The germline CDR1 and CDR2 sequences are MDHEN and SYDVKM. This CDR3 is 15 amino acids long. V shed 4 bases and J shed 2 bases, with 15 bases lying between them. Source material: naive CD8+ T cells from PBMCs. This TCR was recovered from a man aged 18 to 29 in good health. Some clones in this sample may be carry-over from other donors' samples. The chain carries TRBV28 and TRBJ2-7; D is perhaps TRBD1 (5 bases). As DNA, the CDR3 is TGTGCCAGCAGTTCCAGGGAAGGGTATCCCTACGAGCAGTACTTC. Amino acids: CASSSREGYPYEQYF. Combining the CDR3 with reference TRBV28 and TRBJ2-7 gives the whole variable domain DVKVTQSSRYLVKRTGEKVFLECVQDMDHENMFWYRQDPGLGLRLIYFSYDVKMKEKGDIPEGYSVSREKKERFSLILESASTNQTSMYLCASSSREGYPYEQYFGPGTRLTVT.